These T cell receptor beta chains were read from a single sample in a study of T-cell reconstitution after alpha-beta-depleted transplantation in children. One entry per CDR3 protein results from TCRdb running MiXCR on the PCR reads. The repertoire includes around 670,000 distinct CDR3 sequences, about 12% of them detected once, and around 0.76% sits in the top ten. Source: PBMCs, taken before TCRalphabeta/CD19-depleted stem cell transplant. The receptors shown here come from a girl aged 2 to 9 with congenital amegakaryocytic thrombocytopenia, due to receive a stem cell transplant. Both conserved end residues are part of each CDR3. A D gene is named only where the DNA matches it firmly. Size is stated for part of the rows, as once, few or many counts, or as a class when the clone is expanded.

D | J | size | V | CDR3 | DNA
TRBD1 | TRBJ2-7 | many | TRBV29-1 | CSVGQGARYEQYF | TGCAGCGTCGGACAGGGGGCGCGGTACGAGCAGTACTTC
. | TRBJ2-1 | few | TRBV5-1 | CASSLGTTMHEQFF | TGCGCCAGCAGCTTGGGGACTACAATGCATGAGCAGTTCTTC
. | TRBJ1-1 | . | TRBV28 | CASSLMGLLGTEAFF | TGTGCCAGCAGTTTGATGGGACTTCTTGGCACTGAAGCTTTCTTT
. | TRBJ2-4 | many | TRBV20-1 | CSAFLAKNIQYF | TGCAGTGCCTTTTTAGCCAAAAACATTCAGTACTTC
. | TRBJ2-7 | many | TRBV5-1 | CASSLVSGTYEQYF | TGCGCCAGCAGCTTGGTTTCCGGTACCTACGAGCAGTACTTC
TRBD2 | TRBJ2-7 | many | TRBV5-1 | CASSLEGLAGFSYEQYF | TGCGCCAGCAGCTTGGAGGGACTAGCGGGATTCTCCTACGAGCAGTACTTC
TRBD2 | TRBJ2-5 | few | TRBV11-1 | CASSSPGLAGQSPQETQYF | TGTGCCAGCAGCTCCCCGGGACTAGCGGGACAAAGCCCTCAAGAGACCCAGTACTTC
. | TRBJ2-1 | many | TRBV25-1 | CASSAGTEAFF | TGTGCCAGCAGTGCAGGGACTGAGGCGTTCTTC
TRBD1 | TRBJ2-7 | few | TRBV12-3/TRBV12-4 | CASRPGTGLRDYEQYF | TGTGCCAGCAGGCCCGGGACAGGGCTCCGGGACTACGAGCAGTACTTC
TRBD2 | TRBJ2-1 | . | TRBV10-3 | CAISESRGRQGLAAHNEQFF | TGTGCCATCAGTGAGTCGAGAGGTCGTCAGGGACTAGCGGCGCACAATGAGCAGTTCTTC
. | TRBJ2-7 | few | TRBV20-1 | CSAPFRGSTYEQYF | TGCAGTGCCCCCTTTCGGGGAAGCACCTACGAGCAGTACTTC
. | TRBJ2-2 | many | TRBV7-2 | CASSLGGRINAGELFF | TGTGCCAGCAGCTTAGGTGGGCGGATTAACGCCGGGGAGCTGTTTTTT
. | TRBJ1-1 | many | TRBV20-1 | CSARDGGLGEAFF | TGCAGTGCTAGAGACGGGGGCCTTGGTGAAGCTTTCTTT
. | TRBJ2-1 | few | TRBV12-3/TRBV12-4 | CASSTHQGGRAEQFF | TGTGCCAGCAGTACGCACCAAGGGGGGAGGGCTGAGCAGTTCTTC
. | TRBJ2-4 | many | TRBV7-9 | CASSSLAKNIQYF | TGTGCCAGCAGCTCCCTAGCCAAAAACATTCAGTACTTC
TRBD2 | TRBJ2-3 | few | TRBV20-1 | CSAFSREVGTDTQYF | TGCAGTGCTTTTTCCCGGGAGGTTGGCACAGATACGCAGTATTTT
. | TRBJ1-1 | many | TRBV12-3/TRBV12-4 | CASSRGAGIEAFF | TGTGCCAGCAGCCGCGGGGCCGGGATTGAAGCTTTCTTT
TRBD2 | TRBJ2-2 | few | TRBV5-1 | CASSWGGGSTGELFF | TGCGCCAGCAGCTGGGGGGGAGGAAGCACCGGGGAGCTGTTTTTT
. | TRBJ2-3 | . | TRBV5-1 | CASSPMGVEADTQYF | TGCGCCAGCAGCCCAATGGGGGTGGAAGCAGATACGCAGTATTTT
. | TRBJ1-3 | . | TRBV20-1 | CSAPDGYTIYF | TGCAGTGCCCCCGATGGTTACACCATATATTTT
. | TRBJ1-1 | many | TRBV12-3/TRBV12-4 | CASSLRRMNTEAFF | TGTGCCAGCAGCTTACGCCGTATGAACACTGAAGCTTTCTTT
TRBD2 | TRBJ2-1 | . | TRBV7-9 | CASSFASGREEQFF | TGTGCCAGCAGCTTCGCTAGCGGGAGGGAAGAGCAGTTCTTC
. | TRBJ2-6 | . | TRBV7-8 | CASSQWRAPGANVLTF | TGTGCCAGCAGCCAATGGAGGGCTCCCGGGGCCAACGTCCTGACTTTC
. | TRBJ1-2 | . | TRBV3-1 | CASSQDEGGYTF | TGTGCCAGCAGCCAAGATGAGGGCGGCTACACCTTC
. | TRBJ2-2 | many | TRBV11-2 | CASSPTPLATGELFF | TGTGCCAGCAGTCCGACCCCGCTAGCTACCGGGGAGCTGTTTTTT
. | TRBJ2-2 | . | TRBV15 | CATSRDYTGELFF | TGTGCCACCAGCAGAGATTATACCGGGGAGCTGTTTTTT
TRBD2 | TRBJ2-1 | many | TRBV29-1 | CSVPIGLAGGYEQFF | TGCAGCGTCCCCATCGGACTAGCGGGAGGGTATGAGCAGTTCTTC
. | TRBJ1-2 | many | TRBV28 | CASSTPRTDGYTF | TGTGCCAGCAGTACCCCTAGGACGGATGGCTACACCTTC
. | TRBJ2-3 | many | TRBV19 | CASSMGGTDTQYF | TGTGCCAGTAGTATGGGAGGCACAGATACGCAGTATTTT
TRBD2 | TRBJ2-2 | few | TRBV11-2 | CASSLVSSGRADTGELFF | TGTGCCAGCAGCTTAGTATCTAGCGGGAGGGCCGACACCGGGGAGCTGTTTTTT
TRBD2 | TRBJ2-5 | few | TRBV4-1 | CASSPIRGTSRETQYF | TGCGCCAGCAGCCCCATCCGAGGGACTAGCCGAGAGACCCAGTACTTC
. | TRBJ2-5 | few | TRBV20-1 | CSARVGWGGREQKTETQYF | TGCAGTGCTAGAGTGGGTTGGGGCGGCAGGGAACAGAAAACAGAGACCCAGTACTTC
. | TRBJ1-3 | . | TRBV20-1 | CSARAGLGGNTIYF | TGCAGTGCTAGGGCAGGGTTAGGTGGAAACACCATATATTTT
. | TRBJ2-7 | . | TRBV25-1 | CARGPGVLCEQYF | TGTGCCAGGGGCCCGGGGGTCCTCTGCGAGCAGTACTTC
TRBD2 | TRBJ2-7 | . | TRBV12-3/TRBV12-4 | CASSSTGLAGEQYF | TGTGCCAGCAGTTCTACGGGACTAGCAGGCGAGCAGTACTTC
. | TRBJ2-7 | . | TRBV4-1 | CASSQLLGGSSYEQYF | TGCGCCAGCAGCCAATTACTCGGGGGAAGCTCCTACGAGCAGTACTTC
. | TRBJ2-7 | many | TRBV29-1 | CSVNGPSVEQYF | TGCAGCGTCAACGGGCCTTCGGTCGAGCAGTACTTC
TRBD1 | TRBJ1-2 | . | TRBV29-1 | CSVDRGSNYGYTF | TGCAGCGTTGACAGGGGGAGCAACTATGGCTACACCTTC
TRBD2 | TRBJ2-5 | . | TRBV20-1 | CSARVAGGLGETQYF | TGCAGTGCTAGAGTAGCGGGAGGCCTCGGAGAGACCCAGTACTTC
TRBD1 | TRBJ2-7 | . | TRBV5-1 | CASSLRGPPEQYF | TGCGCCAGCAGCTTGAGGGGGCCCCCCGAGCAGTACTTC
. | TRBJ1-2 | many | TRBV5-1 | CASSYEARGDYGYTF | TGCGCCAGCAGCTATGAAGCCCGGGGAGACTATGGCTACACCTTC
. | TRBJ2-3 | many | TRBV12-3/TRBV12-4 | CASSFTPTGTDTQYF | TGTGCCAGCAGTTTCACCCCAACGGGCACAGATACGCAGTATTTT
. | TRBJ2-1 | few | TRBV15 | CATSPQGDNEQFF | TGTGCCACCAGCCCGCAGGGAGACAATGAGCAGTTCTTC
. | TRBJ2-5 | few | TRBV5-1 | CASRGRGSKETQYF | TGCGCCAGCCGGGGTCGGGGGTCTAAAGAGACCCAGTACTTC
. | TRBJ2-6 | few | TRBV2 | CASLGVEVSTGANVLTF | TGTGCCAGCTTAGGGGTAGAAGTTTCTACTGGGGCCAACGTCCTGACTTTC
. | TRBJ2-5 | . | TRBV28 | CASSFGGEVETQYF | TGTGCCAGCAGTTTCGGGGGAGAGGTGGAGACCCAGTACTTC
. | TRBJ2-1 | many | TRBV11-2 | CASSFMKSSYNEQFF | TGTGCCAGCAGCTTTATGAAAAGCTCCTACAATGAGCAGTTCTTC
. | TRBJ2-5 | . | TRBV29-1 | CSVETGQETQYF | TGCAGCGTTGAGACCGGCCAAGAGACCCAGTACTTC
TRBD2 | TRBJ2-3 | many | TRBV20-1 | CSARDPSGSALTDTQYF | TGCAGTGCTAGAGACCCTAGCGGGAGTGCTCTCACAGATACGCAGTATTTT